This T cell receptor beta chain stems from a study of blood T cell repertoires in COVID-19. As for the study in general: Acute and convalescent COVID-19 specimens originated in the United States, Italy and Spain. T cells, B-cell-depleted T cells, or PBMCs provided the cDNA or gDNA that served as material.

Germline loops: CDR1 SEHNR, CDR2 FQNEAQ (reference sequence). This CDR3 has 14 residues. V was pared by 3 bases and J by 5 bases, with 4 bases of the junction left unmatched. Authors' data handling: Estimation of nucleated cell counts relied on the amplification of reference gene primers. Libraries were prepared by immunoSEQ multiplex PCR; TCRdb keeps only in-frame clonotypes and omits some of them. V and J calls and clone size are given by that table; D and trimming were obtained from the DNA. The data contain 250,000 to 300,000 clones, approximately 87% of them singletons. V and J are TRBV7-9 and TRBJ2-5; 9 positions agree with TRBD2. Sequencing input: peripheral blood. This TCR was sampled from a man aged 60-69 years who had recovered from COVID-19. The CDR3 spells CASSLIAGGETQYF. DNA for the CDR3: TGTGCCAGCAGCTTGATCGCGGGAGGGGAGACCCAGTACTTC.